Detailed here is one TCR beta chain. The germline V gene encodes CDR1 MGHRA and CDR2 YSYEKL. V was trimmed by 4 bases and J by 7 bases, leaving 11 bases between them. The CDR3 consists of 14 residues. This specimen belongs to a study of T-cell memory formation after mild COVID-19. Study context: Among the donors, TCR clusters were largely specific to each donor.

TCRdb fed the 5' RACE reads into MiXCR, producing one record per CDR3 protein. The profile shows approximately 570,000 distinct CDR3 sequences, under 20% of them singletons. This TCR derives from an adult woman who had mild COVID-19 (a few samples of this study predate the infection). Cell type and time point are not known. Sequenced input: PBMCs or a T cell subset sorted from them (not recorded which). The chain combines TRBV4-1 with TRBJ1-6; D gene ambiguous. CDR3 protein: CASSRNFGNSPLHF. In DNA, the CDR3 is TGCGCCAGCAGCCGCAACTTCGGGAATTCACCCCTCCACTTT.